This T cell receptor (beta chain) was captured in a study of blood T cell repertoires in COVID-19. The CDR3 extends over 16 amino acids. Germline V lookup: CDR1 SEHNR, CDR2 FQNEAQ (reference sequence). J lost 0 bases, V lost 6 bases, and 4 bases had no gene match. The assay was immunoSEQ multiplex PCR, and TCRdb's table has in-frame clones only and misses some. The sample includes about 330,000 clones, around 90% of them seen just once. Which cohort a participant joined came from the clinical history participants gave. Input material: PBMCs or T cells enriched from blood (not recorded which). The receptor was derived from a man aged 25 to 40 who had recovered from COVID-19. The chain combines TRBV7-9 with TRBJ2-2, with 10 bases fitting TRBD2. This CDR3 is CASRISGGTNTGELFF. CDR3 nucleotide sequence: TGTGCCAGCAGAATTAGCGGGGGGACGAACACCGGGGAGCTGTTTTTT.